This T cell receptor (beta chain) is from a study of blood T cells in healthy people across ages. Alongside a J-beta primer mix, a sample-barcoded 5' primer served in a second PCR lasting roughly 6 to 12 cycles. Every sample returned 2.5 million or more CDR3-containing paired-end reads. TCRdb re-analysed the 5' RACE reads in MiXCR, keeping a single row per CDR3 protein. Of around 780,000 distinct CDR3 sequences in the sample, around 50% were seen once. Study findings and constraints: It was the long-lived donors that had more naive CD4+ cells and higher diversity than aged donors.

Germline CDR1 reads SGHRS; CDR2 reads YFSETQ. Unmatched junction bases numbered 7, after V lost 2 bases and J lost 4 bases. This CDR3 has 16 residues. About this clonotype itself: Its antigen is not identified.

The V call is TRBV5-1, the J call TRBJ1-5; 9 bases fit TRBD1. The sample comprised blood. This TCR was recovered from a man in his forties or fifties in good health. CDR3: CASSLSGTGKNQPQHF. CDR3 DNA: TGCGCCAGCAGCTTATCCGGGACAGGGAAAAATCAGCCCCAGCATTTT.